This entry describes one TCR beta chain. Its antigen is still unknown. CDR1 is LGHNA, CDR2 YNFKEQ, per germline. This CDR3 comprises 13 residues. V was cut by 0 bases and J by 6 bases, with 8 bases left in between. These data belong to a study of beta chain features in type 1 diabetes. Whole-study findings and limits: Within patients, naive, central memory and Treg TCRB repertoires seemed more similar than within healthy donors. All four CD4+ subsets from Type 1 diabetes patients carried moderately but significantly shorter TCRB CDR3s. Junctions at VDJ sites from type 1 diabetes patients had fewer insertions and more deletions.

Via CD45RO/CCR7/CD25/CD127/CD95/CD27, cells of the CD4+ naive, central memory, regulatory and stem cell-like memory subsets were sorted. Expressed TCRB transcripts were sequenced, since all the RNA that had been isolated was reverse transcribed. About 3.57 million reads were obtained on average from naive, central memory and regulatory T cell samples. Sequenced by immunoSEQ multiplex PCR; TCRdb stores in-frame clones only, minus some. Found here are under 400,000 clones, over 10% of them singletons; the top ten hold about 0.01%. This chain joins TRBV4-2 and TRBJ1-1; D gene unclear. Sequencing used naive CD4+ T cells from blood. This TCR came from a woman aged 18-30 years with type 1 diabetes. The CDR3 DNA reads TGTGCCAGCAGCCAAGATACATTGGCTGAAGCTTTCTTT. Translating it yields CASSQDTLAEAFF.